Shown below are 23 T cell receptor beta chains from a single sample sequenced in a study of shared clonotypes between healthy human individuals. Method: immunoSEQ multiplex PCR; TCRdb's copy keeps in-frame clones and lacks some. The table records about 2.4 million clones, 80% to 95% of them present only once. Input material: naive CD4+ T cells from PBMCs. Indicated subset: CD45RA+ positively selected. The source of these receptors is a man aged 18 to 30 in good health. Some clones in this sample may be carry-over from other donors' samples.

CDR3 bases: TGTGCCAGCTCACCCGAGCAGGGCGTAGCTGAAGCTTTCTTT. It yields the protein CASSPEQGVAEAFF. V gene TRBV18 combines with J gene TRBJ1-1; maybe TRBD1 (5 bases). Deletions cut 3 bases from V and 6 bases from J, with 14 bases between. Germline V gives CDR1 KGHSH, CDR2 LQKENI. There are 14 residues in the CDR3.

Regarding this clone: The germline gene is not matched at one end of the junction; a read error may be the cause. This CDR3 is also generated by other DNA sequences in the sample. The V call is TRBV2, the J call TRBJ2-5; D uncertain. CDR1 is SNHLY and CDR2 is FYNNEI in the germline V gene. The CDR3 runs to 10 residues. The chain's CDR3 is CASREETQYF. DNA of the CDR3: TGTGCCAGCAGGGAAGAGACCCAGTACTTC.

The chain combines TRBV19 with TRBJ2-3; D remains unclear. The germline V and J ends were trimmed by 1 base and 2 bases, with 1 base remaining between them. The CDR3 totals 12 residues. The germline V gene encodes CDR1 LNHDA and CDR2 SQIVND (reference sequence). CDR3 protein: CASSIATDTQYF. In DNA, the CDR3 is TGTGCCAGTAGTATAGCCACAGATACGCAGTATTTT.

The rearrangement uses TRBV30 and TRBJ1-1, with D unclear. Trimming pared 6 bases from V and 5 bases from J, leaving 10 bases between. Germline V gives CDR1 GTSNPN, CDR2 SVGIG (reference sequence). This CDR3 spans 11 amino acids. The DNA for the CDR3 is TGTGCCTGCGGCGAAGTAACTGAAGCTTTCTTT. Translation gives CACGEVTEAFF.

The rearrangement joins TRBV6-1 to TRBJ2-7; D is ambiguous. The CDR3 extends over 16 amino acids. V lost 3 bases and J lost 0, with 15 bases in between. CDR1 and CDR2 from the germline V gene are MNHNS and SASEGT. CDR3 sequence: CASSDWVSSSSYEQYF. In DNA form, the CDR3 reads TGTGCCAGCAGTGATTGGGTTTCCTCCAGCTCCTACGAGCAGTACTTC.

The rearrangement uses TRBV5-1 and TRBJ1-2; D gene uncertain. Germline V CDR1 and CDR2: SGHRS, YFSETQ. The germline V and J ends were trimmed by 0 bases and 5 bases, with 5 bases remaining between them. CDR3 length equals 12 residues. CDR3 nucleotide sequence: TGCGCCAGCAGCTTGGACCAATATGGCTACACCTTC. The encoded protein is CASSLDQYGYTF.

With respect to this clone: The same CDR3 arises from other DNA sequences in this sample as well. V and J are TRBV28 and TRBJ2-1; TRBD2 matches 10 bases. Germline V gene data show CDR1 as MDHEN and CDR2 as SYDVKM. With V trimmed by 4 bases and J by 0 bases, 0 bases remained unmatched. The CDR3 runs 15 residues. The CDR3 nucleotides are TGTGCCAGCAGTTCTAGCGGGAGCTCCTACAATGAGCAGTTCTTC. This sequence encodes CASSSSGSSYNEQFF.

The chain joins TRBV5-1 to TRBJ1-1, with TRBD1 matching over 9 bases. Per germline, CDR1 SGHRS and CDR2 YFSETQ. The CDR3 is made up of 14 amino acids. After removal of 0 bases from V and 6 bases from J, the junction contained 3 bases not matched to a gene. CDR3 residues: CASSLGTGAAEAFF. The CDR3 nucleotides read TGCGCCAGCAGCTTGGGGACAGGGGCAGCTGAAGCTTTCTTT. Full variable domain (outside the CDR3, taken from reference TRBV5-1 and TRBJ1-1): KAGVTQTPRYLIKTRGQQVTLSCSPISGHRSVSWYQQTPGQGLQFLFEYFSETQRNKGNFPGRFSGRQFSNSRSEMNVSTLELGDSALYLCASSLGTGAAEAFFGQGTRLTVV.

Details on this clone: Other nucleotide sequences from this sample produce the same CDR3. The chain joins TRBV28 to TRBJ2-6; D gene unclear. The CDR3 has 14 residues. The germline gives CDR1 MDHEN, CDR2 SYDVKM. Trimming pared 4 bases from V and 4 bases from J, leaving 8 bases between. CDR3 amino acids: CASSSPGGANVLTF. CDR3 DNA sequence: TGTGCCAGCAGTTCCCCGGGCGGGGCCAACGTCCTGACTTTC.

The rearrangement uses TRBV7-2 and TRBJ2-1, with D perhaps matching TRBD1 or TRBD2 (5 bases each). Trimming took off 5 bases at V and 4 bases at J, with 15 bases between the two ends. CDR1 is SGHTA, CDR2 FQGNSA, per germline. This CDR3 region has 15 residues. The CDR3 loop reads CASSPRDHPYNEQFF. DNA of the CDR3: TGTGCCAGCAGCCCCCGGGACCACCCGTACAATGAGCAGTTCTTC.

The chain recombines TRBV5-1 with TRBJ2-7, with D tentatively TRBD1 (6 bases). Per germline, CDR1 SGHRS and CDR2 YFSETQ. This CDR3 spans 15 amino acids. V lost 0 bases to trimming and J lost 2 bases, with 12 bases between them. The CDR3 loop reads CASSLGGHSTYEQYF. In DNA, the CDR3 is TGCGCCAGCAGCTTGGGGGGACACTCAACCTACGAGCAGTACTTC.

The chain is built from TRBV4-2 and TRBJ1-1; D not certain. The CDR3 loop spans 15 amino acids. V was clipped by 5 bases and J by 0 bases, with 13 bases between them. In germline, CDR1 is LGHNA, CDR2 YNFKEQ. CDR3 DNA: TGTGCCAGCAGCGCGCGGCCTGATTTGAACACTGAAGCTTTCTTT. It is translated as CASSARPDLNTEAFF.

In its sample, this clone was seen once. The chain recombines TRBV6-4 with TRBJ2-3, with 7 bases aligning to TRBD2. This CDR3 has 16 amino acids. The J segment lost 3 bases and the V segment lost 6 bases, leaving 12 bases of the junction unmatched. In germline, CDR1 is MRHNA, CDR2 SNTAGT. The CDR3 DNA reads TGTGCCAGCAGGAGGGAGGGGTTATCTCGGACAGATACGCAGTATTTT. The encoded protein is CASRREGLSRTDTQYF.

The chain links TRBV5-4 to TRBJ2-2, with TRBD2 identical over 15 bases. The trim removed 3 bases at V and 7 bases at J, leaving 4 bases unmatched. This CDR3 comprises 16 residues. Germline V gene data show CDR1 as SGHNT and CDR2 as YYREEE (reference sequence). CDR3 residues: CASSSGLAGGIGELFF. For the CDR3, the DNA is TGTGCCAGCAGCTCCGGACTAGCGGGAGGGATCGGGGAGCTGTTTTTT.

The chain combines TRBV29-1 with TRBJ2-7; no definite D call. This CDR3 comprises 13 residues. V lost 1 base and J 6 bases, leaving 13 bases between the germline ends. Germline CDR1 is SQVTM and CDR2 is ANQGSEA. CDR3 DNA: TGCAGCGTTGAAGGCAAGGGCCCGGCCGAGCAGTACTTC. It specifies CSVEGKGPAEQYF.

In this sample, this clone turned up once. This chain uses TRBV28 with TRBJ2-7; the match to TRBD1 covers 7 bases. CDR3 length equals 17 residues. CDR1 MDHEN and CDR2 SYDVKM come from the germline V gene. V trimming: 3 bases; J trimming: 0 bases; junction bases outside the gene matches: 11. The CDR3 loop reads CASSFPRTGRRSYEQYF. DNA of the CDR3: TGTGCCAGCAGTTTCCCGCGGACAGGTCGCCGCTCCTACGAGCAGTACTTC.

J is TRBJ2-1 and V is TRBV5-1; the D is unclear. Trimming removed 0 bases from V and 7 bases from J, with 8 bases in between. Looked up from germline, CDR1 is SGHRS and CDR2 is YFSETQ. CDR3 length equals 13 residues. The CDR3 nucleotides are TGCGCCAGCAGCTTGGAGGGTATGAATGAGCAGTTCTTC. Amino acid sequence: CASSLEGMNEQFF.

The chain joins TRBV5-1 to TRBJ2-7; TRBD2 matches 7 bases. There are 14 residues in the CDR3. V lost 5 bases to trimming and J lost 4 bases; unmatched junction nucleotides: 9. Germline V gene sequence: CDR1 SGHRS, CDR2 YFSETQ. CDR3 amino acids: CASRGSAGPYEQYF. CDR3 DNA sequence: TGCGCCAGCAGGGGGTCAGCGGGACCTTACGAGCAGTACTTC.

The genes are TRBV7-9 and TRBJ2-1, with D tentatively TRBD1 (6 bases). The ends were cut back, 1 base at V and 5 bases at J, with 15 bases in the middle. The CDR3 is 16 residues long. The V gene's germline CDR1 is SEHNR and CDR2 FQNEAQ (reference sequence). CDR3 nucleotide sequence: TGTGCCAGCAGCTTAGAGTGGTCAGGGGCCCACAATGAGCAGTTCTTC. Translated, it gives CASSLEWSGAHNEQFF.

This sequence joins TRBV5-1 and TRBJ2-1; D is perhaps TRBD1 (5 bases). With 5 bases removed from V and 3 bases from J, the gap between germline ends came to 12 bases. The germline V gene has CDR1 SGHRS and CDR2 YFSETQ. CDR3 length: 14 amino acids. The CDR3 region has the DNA TGCGCCAGCAGGTTAGGGGCGGACTACAATGAGCAGTTCTTC. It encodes CASRLGADYNEQFF.

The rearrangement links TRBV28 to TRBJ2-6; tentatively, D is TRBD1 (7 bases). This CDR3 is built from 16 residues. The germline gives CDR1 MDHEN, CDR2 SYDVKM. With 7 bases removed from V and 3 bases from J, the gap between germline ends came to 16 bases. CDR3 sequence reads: CASKPYRGGGANVLTF. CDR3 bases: TGTGCCAGCAAACCCTACAGGGGAGGTGGGGCCAACGTCCTGACTTTC.

The CDR3 here is CASSSTPLNEQYF. CDR3 coding DNA: TGCGCCAGCAGCTCCACCCCCCTGAACGAGCAGTACTTC. This chain connects TRBV5-1 to TRBJ2-7; D remains unclear. This CDR3 contains 13 residues. Germline V lookup: CDR1 SGHRS, CDR2 YFSETQ. Trimming took off 3 bases at V and 5 bases at J, with 12 bases between the two ends.

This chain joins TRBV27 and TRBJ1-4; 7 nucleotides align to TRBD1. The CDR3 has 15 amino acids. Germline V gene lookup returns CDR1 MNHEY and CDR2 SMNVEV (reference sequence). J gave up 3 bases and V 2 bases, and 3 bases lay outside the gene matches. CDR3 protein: CASSLRGLANEKLFF. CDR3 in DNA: TGTGCCAGCAGTTTAAGGGGGCTCGCTAATGAAAAACTGTTTTTT.